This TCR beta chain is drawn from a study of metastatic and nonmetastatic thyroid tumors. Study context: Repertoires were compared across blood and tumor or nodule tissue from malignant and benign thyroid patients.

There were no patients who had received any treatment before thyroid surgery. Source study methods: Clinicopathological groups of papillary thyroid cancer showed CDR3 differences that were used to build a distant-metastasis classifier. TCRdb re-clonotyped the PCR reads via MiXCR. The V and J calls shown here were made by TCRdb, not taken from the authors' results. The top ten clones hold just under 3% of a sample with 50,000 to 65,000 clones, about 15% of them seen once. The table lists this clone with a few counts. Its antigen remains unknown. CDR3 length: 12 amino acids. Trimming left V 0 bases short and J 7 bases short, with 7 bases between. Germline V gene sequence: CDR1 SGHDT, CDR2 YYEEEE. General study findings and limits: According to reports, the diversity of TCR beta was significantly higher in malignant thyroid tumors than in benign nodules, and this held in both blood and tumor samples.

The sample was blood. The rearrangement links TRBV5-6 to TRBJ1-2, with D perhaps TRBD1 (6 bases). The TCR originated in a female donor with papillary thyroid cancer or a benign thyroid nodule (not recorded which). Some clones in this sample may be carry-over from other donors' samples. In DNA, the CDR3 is TGTGCCAGCAGCTTGGGGGGGCCTGGCTACACCTTC. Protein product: CASSLGGPGYTF.